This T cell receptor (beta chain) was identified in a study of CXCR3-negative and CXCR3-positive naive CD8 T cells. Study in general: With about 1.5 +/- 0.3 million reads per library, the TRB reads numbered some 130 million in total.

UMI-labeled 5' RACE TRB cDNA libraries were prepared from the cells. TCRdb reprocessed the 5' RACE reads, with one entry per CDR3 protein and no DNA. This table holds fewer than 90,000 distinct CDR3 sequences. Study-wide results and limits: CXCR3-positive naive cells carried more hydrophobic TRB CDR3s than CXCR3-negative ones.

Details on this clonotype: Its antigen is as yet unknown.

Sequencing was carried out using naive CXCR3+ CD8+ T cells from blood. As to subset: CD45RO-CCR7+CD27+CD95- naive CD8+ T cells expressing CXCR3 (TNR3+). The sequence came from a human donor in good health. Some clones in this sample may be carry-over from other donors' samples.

The CDR3 is CASSQVLTYEQYF. The rearrangement uses TRBV3-1 and TRBJ2-7. The CDR3 has 13 residues. CDR1 and CDR2 from the germline V gene are LGHDT and YNNKEL (reference sequence).